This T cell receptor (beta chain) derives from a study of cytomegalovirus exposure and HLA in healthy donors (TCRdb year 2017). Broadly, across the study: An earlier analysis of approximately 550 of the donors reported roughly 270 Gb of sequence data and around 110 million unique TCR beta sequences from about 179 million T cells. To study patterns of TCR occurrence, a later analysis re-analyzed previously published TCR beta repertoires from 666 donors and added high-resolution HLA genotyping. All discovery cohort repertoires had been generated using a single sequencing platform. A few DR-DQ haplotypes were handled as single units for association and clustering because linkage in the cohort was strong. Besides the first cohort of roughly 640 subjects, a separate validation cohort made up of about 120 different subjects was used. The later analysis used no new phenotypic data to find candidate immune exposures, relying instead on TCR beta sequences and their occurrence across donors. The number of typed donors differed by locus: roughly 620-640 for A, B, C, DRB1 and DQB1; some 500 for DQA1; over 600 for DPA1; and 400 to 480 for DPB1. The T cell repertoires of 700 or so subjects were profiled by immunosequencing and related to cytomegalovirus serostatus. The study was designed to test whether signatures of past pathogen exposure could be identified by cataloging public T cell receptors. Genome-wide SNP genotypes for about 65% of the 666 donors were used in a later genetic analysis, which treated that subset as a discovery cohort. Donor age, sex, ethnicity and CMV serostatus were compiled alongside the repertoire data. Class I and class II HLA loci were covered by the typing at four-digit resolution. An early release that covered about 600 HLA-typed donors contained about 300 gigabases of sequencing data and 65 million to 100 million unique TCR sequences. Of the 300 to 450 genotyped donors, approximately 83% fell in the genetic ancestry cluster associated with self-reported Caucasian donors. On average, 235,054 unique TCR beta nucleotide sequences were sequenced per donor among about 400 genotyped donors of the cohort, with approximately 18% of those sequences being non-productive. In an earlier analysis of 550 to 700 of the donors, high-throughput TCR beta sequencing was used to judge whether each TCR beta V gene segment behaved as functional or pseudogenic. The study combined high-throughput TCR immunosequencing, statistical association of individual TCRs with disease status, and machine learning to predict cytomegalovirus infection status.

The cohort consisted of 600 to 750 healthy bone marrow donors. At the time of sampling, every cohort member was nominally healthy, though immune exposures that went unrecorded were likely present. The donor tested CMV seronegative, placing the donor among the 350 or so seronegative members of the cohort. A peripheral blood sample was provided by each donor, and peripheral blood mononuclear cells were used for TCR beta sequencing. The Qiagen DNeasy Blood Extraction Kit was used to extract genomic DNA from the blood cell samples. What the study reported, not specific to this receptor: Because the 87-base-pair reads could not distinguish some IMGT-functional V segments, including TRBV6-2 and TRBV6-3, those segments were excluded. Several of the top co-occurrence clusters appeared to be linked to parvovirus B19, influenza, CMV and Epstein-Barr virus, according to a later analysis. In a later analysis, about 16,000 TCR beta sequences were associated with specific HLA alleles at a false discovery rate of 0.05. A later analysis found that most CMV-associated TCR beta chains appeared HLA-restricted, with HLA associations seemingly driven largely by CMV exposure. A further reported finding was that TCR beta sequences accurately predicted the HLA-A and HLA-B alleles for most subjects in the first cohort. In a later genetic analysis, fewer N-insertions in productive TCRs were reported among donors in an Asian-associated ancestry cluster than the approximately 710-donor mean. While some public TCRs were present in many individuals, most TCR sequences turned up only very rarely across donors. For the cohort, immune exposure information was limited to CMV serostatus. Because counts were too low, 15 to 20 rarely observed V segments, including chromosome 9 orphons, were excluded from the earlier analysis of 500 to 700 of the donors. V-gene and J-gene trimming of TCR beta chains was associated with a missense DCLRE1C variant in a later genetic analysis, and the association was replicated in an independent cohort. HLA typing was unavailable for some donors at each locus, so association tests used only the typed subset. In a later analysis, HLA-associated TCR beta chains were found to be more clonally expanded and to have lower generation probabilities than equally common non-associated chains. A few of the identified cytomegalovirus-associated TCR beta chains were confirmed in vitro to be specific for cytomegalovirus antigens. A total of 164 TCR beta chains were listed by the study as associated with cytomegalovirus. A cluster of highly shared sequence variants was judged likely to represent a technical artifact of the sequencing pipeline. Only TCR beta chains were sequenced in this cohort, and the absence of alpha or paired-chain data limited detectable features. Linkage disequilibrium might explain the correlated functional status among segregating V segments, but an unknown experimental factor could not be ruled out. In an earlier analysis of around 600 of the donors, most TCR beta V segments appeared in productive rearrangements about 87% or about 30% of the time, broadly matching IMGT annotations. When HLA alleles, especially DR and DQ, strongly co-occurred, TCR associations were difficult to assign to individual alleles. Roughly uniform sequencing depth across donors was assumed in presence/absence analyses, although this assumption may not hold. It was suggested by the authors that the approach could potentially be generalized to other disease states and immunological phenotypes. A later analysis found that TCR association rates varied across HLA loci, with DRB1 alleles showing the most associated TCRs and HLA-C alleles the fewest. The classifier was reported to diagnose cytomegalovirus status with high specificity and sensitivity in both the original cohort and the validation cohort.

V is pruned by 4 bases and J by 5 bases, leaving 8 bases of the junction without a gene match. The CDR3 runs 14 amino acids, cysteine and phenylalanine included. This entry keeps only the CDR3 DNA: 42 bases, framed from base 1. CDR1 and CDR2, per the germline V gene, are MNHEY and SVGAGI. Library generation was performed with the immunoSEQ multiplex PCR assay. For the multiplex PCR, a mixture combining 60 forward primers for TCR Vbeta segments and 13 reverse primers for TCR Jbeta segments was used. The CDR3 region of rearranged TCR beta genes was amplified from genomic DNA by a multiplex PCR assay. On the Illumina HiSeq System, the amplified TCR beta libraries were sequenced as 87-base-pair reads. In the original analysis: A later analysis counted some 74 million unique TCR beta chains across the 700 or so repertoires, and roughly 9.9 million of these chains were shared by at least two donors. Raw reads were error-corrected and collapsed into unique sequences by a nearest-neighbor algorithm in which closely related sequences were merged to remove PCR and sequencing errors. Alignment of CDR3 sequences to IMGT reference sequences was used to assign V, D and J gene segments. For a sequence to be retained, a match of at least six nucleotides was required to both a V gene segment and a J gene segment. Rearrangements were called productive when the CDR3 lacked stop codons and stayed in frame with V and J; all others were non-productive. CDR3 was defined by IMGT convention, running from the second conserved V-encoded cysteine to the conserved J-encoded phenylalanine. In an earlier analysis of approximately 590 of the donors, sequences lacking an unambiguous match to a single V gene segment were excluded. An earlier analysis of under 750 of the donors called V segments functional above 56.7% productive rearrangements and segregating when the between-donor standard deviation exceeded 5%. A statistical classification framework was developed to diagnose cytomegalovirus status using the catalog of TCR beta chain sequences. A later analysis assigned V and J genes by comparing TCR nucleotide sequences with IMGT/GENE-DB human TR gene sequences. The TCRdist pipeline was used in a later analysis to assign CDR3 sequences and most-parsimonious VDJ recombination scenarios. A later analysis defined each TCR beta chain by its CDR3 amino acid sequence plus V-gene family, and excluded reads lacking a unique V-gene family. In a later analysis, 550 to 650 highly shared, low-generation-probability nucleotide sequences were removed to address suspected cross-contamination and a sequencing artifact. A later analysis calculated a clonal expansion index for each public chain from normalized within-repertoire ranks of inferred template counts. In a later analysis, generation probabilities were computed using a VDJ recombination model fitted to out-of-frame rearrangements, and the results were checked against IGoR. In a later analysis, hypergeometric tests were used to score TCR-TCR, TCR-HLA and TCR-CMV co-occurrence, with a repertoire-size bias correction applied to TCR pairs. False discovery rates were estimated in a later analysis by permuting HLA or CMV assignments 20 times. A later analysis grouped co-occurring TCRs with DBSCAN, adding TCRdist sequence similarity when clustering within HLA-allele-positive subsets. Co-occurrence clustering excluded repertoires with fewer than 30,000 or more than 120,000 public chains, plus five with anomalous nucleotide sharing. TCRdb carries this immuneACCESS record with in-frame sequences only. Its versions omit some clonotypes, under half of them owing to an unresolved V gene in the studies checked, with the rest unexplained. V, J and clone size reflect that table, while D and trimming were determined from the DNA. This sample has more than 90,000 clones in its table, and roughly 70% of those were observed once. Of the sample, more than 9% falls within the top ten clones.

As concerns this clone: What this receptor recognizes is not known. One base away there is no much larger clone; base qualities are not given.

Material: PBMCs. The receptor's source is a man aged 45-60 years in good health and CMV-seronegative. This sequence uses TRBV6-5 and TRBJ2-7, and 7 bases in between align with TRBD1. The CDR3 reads CASSLQGNRNEQYF. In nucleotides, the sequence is TGTGCCAGCAGTTTACAGGGGAATAGGAACGAGCAGTACTTC.